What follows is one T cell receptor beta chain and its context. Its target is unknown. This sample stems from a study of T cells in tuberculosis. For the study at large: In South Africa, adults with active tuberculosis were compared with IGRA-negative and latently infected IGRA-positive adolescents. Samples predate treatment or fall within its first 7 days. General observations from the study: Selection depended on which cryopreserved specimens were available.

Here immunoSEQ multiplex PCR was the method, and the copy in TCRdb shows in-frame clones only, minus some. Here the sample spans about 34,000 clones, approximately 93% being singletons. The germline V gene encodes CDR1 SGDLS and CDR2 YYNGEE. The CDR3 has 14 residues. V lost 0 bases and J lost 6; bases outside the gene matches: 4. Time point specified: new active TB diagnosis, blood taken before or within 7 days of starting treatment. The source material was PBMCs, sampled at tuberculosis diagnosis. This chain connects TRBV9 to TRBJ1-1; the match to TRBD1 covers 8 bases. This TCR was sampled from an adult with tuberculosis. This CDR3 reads CASSVGQGAPEAFF. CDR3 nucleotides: TGTGCCAGCAGCGTAGGGCAGGGGGCTCCTGAAGCTTTCTTT.